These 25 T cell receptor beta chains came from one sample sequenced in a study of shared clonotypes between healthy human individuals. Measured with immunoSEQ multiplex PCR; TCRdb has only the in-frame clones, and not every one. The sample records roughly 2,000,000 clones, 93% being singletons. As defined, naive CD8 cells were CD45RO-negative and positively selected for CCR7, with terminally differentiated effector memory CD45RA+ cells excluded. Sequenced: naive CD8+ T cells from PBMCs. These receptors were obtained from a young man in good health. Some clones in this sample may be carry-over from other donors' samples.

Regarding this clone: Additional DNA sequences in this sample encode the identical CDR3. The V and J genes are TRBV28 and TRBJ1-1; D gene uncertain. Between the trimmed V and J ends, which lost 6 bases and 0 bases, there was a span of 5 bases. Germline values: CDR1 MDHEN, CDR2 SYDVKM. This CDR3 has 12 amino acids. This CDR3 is CASSPLNTEAFF. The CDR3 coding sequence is TGTGCCAGCAGCCCGTTGAACACTGAAGCTTTCTTT.

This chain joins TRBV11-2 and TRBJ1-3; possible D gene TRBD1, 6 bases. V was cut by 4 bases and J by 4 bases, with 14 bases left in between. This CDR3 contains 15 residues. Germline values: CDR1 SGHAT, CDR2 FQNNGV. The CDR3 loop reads CASSSMTGTGNTIYF. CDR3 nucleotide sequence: TGTGCCAGCAGCTCAATGACAGGAACGGGAAACACCATATATTTT.

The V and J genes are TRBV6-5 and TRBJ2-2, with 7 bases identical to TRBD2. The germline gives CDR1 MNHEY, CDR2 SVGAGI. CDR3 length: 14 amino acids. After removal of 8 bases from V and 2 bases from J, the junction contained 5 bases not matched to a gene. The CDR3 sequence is CASGDYPNTGELFF. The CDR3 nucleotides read TGTGCCAGCGGGGACTATCCAAACACCGGGGAGCTGTTTTTT.

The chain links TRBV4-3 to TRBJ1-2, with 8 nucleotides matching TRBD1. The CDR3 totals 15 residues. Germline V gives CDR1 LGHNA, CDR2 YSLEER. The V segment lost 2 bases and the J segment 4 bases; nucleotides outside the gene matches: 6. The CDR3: CASSQTQGAGYGYTF. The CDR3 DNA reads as TGCGCCAGCAGCCAAACGCAGGGGGCGGGCTATGGCTACACCTTC.

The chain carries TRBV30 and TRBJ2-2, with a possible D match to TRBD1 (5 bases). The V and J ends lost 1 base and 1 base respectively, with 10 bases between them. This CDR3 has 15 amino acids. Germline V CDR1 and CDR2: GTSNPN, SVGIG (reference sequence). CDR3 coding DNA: TGTGCCTGGAGTGCAGGGATACGGAACACCGGGGAGCTGTTTTTT. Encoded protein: CAWSAGIRNTGELFF.

The CDR3 DNA sequence: TGTGCCAGCAGCGGGGACAGTGACTACGAGCAGTACTTC. It codes for CASSGDSDYEQYF. The chain carries TRBV28 and TRBJ2-7, with 7 bases lining up with TRBD1. The CDR3 contains 13 residues. Germline CDR1 reads MDHEN; CDR2 reads SYDVKM. V shed 6 bases and J 3 bases; nucleotides not matched to a gene: 5.

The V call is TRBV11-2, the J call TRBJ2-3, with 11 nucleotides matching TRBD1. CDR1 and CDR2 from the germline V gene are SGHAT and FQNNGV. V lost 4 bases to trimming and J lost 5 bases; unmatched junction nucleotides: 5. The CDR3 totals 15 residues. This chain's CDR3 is CASSSDRGRRDTQYF. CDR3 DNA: TGTGCCAGCAGCTCGGACAGGGGGCGCAGAGATACGCAGTATTTT.

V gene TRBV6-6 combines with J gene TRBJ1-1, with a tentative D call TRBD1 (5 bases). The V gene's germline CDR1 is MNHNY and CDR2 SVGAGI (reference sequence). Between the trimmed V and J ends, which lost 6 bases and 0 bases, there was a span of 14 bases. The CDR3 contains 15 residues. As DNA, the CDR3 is TGTGCCAGCAGCTGGACGGGACGCATGAACACTGAAGCTTTCTTT. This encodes CASSWTGRMNTEAFF.

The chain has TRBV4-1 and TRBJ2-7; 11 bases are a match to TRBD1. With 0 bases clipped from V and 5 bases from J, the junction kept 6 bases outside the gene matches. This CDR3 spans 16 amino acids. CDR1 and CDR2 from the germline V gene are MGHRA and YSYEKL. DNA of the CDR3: TGCGCCAGCAGCCAAGATCCCGGACAGGGGGCCCACGAGCAGTACTTC. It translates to CASSQDPGQGAHEQYF.

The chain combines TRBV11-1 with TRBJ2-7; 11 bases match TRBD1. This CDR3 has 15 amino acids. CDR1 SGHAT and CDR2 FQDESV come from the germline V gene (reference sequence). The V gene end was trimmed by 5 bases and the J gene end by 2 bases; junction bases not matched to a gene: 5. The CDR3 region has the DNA TGTGCCAGCAGCCCGGGGACAGGGGGGCCCTACGAGCAGTACTTC. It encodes CASSPGTGGPYEQYF.

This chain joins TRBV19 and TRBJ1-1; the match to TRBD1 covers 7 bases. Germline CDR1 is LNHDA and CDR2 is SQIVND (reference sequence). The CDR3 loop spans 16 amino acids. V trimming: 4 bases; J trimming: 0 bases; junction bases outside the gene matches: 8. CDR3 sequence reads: CASSTTQGNMNTEAFF. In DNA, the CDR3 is TGTGCCAGTAGTACCACACAGGGGAACATGAACACTGAAGCTTTCTTT.

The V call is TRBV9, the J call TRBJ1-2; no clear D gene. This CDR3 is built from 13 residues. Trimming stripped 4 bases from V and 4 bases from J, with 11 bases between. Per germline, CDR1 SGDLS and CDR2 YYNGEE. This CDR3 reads CASSPPAPYGYTF. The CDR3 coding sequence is TGTGCCAGCAGCCCCCCGGCCCCCTATGGCTACACCTTC.

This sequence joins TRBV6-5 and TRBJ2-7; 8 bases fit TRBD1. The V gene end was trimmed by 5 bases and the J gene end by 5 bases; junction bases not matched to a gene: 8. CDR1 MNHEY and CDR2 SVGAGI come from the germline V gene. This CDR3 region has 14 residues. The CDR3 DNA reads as TGTGCCAGCAGTGAGACAGGGGTCCCCCACGAGCAGTACTTC. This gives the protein CASSETGVPHEQYF.

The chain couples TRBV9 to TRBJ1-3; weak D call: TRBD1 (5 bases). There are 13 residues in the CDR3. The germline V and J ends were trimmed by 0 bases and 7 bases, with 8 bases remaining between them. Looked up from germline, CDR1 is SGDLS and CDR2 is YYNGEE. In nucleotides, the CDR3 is TGTGCCAGCAGCGTAGACCGGGACAACACCATATATTTT. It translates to CASSVDRDNTIYF.

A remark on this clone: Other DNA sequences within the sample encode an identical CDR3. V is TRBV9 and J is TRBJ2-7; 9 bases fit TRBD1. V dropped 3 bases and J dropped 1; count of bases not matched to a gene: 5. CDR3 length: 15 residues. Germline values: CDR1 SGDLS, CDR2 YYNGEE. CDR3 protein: CASSAGQGSSYEQYF. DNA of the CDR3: TGTGCCAGCAGCGCCGGACAGGGGTCATCCTACGAGCAGTACTTC.

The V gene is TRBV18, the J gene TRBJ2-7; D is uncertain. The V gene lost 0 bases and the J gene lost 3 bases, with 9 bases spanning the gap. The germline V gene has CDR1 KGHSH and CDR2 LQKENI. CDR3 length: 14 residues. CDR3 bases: TGTGCCAGCTCACCACCTGGGTCGGGCTACGAGCAGTACTTC. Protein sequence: CASSPPGSGYEQYF.

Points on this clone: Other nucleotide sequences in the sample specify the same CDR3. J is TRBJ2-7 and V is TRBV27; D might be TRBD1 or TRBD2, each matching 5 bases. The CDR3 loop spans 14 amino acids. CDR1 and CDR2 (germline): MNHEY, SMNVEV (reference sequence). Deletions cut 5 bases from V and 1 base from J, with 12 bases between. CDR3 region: CASSLRDGSYEQYF. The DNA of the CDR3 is TGTGCCAGCAGTCTCAGGGACGGTTCCTACGAGCAGTACTTC.

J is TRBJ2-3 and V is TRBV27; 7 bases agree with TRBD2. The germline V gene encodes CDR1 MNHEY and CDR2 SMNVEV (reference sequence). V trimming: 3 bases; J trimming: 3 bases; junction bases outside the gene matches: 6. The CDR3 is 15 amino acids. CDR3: CASSFGGRATDTQYF. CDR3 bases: TGTGCCAGCAGTTTCGGGGGGAGGGCGACAGATACGCAGTATTTT.

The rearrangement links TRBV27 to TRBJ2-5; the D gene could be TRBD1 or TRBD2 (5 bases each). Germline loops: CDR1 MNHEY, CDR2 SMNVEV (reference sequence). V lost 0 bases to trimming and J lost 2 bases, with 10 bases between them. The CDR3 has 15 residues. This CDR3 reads CASSLSMGRQETQYF. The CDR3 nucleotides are TGTGCCAGCAGTTTATCGATGGGACGGCAAGAGACCCAGTACTTC.

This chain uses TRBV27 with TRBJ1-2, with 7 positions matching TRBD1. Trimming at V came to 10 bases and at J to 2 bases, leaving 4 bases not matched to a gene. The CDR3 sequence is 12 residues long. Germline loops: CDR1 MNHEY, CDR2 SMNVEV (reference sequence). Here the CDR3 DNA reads TGTGCCACTAGGGGACAGAACTATGGCTACACCTTC. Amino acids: CATRGQNYGYTF.

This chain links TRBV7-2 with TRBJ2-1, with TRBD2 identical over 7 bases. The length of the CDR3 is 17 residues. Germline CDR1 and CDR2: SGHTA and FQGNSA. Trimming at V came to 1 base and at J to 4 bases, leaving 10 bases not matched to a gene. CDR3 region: CASSLVLARGGYNEQFF. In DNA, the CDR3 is TGTGCCAGCAGCTTAGTACTAGCTCGCGGGGGTTACAATGAGCAGTTCTTC.

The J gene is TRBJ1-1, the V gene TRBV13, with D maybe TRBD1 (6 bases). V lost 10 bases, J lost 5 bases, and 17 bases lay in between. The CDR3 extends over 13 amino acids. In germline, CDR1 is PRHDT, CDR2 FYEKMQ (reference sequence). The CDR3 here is CANSPGAGTEAFF. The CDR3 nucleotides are TGTGCCAACTCTCCAGGGGCTGGGACTGAAGCTTTCTTT.

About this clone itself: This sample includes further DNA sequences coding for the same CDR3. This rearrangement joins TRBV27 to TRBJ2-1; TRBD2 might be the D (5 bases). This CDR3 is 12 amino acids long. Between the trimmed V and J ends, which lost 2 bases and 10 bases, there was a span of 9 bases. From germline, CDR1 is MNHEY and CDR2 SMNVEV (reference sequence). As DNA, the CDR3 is TGTGCCAGCAGTTTAGGCGGCGGGGAGCAGTTCTTC. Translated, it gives CASSLGGGEQFF.

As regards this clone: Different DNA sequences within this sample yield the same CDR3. The CDR3: CSVVSGSSYEQYF. The DNA of the CDR3 is TGCAGCGTTGTATCTGGGAGCTCCTACGAGCAGTACTTC. The chain carries TRBV29-1 and TRBJ2-7; weak D call: TRBD2 (5 bases). V shed 4 bases and J shed 0 bases, with 10 bases lying between them. The CDR3 covers 13 residues. CDR1 SQVTM and CDR2 ANQGSEA come from the germline V gene.

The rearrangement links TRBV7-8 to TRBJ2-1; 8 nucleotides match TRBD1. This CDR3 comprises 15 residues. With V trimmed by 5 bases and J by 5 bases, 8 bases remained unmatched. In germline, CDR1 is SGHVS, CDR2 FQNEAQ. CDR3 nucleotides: TGTGCCAGCAGCCTTGCCGGGACAGGTAACAATGAGCAGTTCTTC. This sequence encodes CASSLAGTGNNEQFF.